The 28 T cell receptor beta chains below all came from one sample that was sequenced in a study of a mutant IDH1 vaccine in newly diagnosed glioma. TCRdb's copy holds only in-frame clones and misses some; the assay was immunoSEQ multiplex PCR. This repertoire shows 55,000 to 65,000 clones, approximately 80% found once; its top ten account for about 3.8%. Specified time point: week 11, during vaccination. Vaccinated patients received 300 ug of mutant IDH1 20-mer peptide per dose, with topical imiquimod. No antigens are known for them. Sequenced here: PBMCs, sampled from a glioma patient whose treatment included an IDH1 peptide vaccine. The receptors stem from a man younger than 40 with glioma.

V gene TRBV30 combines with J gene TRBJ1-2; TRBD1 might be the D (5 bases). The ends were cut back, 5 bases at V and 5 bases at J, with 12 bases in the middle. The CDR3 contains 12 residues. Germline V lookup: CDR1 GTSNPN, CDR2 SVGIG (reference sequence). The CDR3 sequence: CAWAGVGYGYTF. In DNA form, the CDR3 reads TGTGCCTGGGCGGGGGTTGGTTATGGCTACACCTTC. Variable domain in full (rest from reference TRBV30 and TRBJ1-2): SQTIHQWPATLVQPVGSPLSLECTVEGTSNPNLYWYRQAAGRGLQLLFYSVGIGQISSEVPQNLSASRPQDRQFILSSKKLLLSDSGFYLCAWAGVGYGYTFGSGTRLTVV.

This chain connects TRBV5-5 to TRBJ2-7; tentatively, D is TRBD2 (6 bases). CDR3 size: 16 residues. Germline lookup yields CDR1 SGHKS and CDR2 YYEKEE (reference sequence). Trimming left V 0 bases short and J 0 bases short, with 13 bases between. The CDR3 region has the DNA TGTGCCAGCAGCTTGGTGGACTACCTTCTCTCCTACGAGCAGTACTTC. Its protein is CASSLVDYLLSYEQYF.

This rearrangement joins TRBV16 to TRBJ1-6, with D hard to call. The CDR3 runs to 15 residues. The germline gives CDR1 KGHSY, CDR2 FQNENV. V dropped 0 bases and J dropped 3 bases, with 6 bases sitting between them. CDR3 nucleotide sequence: TGTGCCAGCAGCCAATCCGTCAACTATAATTCACCCCTCCACTTT. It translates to CASSQSVNYNSPLHF.

The CDR3 region is CASSPTGDEQFF. CDR3 DNA: TGTGCCAGCTCACCAACAGGGGACGAGCAGTTCTTC. The J gene is TRBJ2-1, the V gene TRBV18; 7 nucleotides match TRBD1. Germline values: CDR1 KGHSH, CDR2 LQKENI. The CDR3 has 12 residues. The V gene end was trimmed by 2 bases and the J gene end by 10 bases; junction bases not matched to a gene: 2.

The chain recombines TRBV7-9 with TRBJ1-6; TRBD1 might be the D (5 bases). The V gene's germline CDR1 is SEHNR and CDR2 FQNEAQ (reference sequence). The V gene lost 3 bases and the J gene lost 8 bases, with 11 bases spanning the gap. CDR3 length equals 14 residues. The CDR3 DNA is TGTGCCAGCAGCTTGTCGGGGGGAGATTCACCCCTCCACTTT. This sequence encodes CASSLSGGDSPLHF. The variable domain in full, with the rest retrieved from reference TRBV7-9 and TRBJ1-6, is DTGVSQNPRHKITKRGQNVTFRCDPISEHNRLYWYRQTLGQGPEFLTYFQNEAQLEKSRLLSDRFSAERPKGSFSTLEIQRTEQGDSAMYLCASSLSGGDSPLHFGNGTRLTVT.

Here the CDR3 reads CASSVPGLAGTLTYNEQFF. In DNA form, the CDR3 reads TGCGCCAGCAGCGTGCCGGGACTAGCGGGAACCCTAACCTACAATGAGCAGTTCTTC. The chain recombines TRBV5-1 with TRBJ2-1, with TRBD2 matching 13 bases. Germline CDR1 and CDR2: SGHRS and YFSETQ. The CDR3 length is 19 residues. V was pared by 4 bases and J by 2 bases, with 12 bases of the junction left unmatched.

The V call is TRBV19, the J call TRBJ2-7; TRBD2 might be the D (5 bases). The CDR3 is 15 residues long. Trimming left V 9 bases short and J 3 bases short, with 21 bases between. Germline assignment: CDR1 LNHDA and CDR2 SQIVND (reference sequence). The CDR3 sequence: CASSPRPKADYEQYF. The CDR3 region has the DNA TGTGCCAGCTCCCCTCGCCCCAAAGCGGACTACGAGCAGTACTTC.

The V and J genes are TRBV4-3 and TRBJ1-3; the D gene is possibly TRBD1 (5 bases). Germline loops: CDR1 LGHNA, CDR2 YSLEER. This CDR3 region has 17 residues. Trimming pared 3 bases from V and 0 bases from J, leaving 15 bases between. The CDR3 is CASSQGGLSSSGNTIYF. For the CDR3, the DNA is TGCGCCAGCAGCCAGGGGGGACTTTCTAGCTCTGGAAACACCATATATTTT.

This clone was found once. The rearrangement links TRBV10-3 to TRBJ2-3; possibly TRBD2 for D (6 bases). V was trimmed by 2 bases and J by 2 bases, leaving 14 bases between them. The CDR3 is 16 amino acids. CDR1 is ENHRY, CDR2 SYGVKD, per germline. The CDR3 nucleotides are TGTGCCATCAGTGAGGGGAGACGGGAGTTCACAGATACGCAGTATTTT. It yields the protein CAISEGRREFTDTQYF.

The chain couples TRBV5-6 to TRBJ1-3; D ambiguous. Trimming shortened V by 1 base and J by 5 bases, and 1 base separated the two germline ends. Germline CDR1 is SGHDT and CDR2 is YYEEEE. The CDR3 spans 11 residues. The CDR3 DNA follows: TGTGCCAGCAGCTTGAGAAACACCATATATTTT. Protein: CASSLRNTIYF.

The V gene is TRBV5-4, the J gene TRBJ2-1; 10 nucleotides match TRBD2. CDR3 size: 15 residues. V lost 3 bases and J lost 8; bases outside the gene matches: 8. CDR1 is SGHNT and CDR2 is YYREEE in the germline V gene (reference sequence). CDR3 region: CASSSSGRSSYEQFF. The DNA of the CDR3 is TGTGCCAGCAGCTCTAGCGGGAGAAGTAGCTATGAGCAGTTCTTC. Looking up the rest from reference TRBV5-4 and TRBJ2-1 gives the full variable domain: ETGVTQSPTHLIKTRGQQVTLRCSSQSGHNTVSWYQQALGQGPQFIFQYYREEENGRGNFPPRFSGLQFPNYSSELNVNALELDDSALYLCASSSSGRSSYEQFFGPGTRLTVL.

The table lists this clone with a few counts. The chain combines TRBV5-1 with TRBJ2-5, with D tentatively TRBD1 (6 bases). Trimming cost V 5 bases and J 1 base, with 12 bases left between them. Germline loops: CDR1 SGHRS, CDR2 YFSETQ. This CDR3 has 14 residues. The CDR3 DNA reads TGCGCCAGCAGTCCCCAGGGGATCCAAGAGACCCAGTACTTC. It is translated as CASSPQGIQETQYF.

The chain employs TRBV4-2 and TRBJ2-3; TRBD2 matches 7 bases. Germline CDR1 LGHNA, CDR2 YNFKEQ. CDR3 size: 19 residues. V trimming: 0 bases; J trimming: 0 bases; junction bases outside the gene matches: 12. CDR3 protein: CASSQDSPNAGVSTDTQYF. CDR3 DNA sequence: TGTGCCAGCAGCCAAGACTCCCCCAATGCGGGGGTTAGCACAGATACGCAGTATTTT.

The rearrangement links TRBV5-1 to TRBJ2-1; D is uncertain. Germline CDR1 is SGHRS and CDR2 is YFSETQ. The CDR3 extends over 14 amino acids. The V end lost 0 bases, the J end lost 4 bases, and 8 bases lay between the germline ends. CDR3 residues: CASSLVGQYNEQFF. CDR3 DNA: TGCGCCAGCAGCTTGGTCGGCCAGTACAATGAGCAGTTCTTC. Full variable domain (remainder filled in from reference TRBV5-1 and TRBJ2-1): KAGVTQTPRYLIKTRGQQVTLSCSPISGHRSVSWYQQTPGQGLQFLFEYFSETQRNKGNFPGRFSGRQFSNSRSEMNVSTLELGDSALYLCASSLVGQYNEQFFGPGTRLTVL.

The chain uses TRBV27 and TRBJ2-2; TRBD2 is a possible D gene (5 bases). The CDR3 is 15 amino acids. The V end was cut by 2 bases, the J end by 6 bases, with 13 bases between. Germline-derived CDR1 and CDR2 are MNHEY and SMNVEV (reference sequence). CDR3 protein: CASSLEGGYPGELFF. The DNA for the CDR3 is TGTGCCAGCAGTTTAGAGGGCGGGTACCCCGGGGAGCTGTTTTTT.

DNA of the CDR3: TGTGCCAGTAGGGACAGCTACTATGGCTACACCTTC. Its translation is CASRDSYYGYTF. The rearrangement links TRBV6-6 to TRBJ1-2; 7 nucleotides align to TRBD1. Germline-derived CDR1 and CDR2 are MNHNY and SVGAGI (reference sequence). The CDR3 runs to 12 residues. Trimming removed 9 bases from V and 3 bases from J; junction bases left unmatched: 4.

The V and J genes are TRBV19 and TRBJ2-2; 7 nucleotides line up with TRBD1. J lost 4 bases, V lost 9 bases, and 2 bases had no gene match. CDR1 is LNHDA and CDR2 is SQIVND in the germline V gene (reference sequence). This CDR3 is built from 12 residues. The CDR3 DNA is TGTGCCAGCCAGGGGGTCACCGGGGAGCTGTTTTTT. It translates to CASQGVTGELFF. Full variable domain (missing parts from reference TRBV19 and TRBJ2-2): DGGITQSPKYLFRKEGQNVTLSCEQNLNHDAMYWYRQDPGQGLRLIYYSQIVNDFQKGDIAEGYSVSREKKESFPLTVTSAQKNPTAFYLCASQGVTGELFFGEGSRLTVL.

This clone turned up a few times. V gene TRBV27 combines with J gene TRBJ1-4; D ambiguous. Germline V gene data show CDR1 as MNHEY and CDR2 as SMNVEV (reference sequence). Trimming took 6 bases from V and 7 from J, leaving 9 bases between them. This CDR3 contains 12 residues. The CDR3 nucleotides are TGTGCCAGCAGCCGCCCGGGTGAAAAACTGTTTTTT. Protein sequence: CASSRPGEKLFF.

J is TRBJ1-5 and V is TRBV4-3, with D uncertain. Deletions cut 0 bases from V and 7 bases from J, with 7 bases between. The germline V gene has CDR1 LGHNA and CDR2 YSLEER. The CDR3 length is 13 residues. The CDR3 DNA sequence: TGCGCCAGCAGCCAAGATATGAAACAGCCCCAGCATTTT. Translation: CASSQDMKQPQHF.

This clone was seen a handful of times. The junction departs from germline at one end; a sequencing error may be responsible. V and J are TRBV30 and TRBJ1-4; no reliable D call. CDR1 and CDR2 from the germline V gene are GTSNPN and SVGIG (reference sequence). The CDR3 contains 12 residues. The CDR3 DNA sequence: TGTGCCTGGAGCCTGTTTGAACGAAACCCGGTTTTT. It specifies CAWSLFERNPVF.

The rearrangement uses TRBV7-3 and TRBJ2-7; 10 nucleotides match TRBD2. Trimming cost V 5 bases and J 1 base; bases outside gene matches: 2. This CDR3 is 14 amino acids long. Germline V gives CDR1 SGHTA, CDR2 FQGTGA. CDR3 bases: TGTGCCAGCAGCCCACTAGCGGGATCCTACGAGCAGTACTTC. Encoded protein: CASSPLAGSYEQYF.

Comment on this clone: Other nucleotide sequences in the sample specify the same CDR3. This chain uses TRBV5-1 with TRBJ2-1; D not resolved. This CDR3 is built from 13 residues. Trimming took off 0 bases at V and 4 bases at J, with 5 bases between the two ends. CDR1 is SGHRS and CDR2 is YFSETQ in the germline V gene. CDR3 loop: CASSLDSYNEQFF. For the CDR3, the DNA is TGCGCCAGCAGCTTGGACAGTTACAATGAGCAGTTCTTC.

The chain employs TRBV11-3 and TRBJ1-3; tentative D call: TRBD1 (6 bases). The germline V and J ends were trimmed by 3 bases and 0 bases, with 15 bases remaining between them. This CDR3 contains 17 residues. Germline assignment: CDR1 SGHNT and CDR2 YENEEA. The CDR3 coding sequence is TGTGCCAGCAGCTTGGATAGTACAGGGTTCTCTGGAAACACCATATATTTT. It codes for CASSLDSTGFSGNTIYF.

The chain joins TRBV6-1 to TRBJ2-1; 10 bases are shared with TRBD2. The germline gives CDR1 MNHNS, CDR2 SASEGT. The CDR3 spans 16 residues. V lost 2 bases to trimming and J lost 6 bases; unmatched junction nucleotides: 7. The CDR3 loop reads CASSERQAGGPNEQFF. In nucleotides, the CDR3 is TGTGCCAGCAGTGAAAGGCAAGCGGGAGGGCCCAATGAGCAGTTCTTC.

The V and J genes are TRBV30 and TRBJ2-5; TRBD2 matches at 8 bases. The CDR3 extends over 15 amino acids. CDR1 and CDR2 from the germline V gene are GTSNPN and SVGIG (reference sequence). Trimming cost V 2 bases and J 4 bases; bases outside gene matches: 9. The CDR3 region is CAWSPIQTSAETQYF. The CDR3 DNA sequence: TGTGCCTGGAGTCCAATCCAGACTAGCGCAGAGACCCAGTACTTC.

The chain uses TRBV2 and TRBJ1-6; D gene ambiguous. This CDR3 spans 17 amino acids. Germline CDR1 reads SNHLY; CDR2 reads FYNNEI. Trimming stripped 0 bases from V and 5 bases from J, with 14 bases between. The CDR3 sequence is CASSEALHREDNSPLHF. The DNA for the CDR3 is TGTGCCAGCAGTGAAGCGCTTCACCGGGAAGATAATTCACCCCTCCACTTT.

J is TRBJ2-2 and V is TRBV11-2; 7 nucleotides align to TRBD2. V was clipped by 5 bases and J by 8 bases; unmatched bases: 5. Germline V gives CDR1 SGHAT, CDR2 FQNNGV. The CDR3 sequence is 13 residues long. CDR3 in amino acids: CASSPRGGGELFF. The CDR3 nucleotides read TGTGCCAGCAGCCCACGCGGGGGAGGGGAGCTGTTTTTT.

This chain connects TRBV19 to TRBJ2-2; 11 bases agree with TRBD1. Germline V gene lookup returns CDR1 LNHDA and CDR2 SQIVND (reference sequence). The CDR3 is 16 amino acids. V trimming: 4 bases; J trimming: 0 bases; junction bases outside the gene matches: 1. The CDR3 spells CASSTGQGANTGELFF. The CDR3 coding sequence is TGTGCCAGTAGTACGGGACAGGGGGCGAACACCGGGGAGCTGTTTTTT. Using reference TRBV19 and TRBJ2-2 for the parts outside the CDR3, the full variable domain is DGGITQSPKYLFRKEGQNVTLSCEQNLNHDAMYWYRQDPGQGLRLIYYSQIVNDFQKGDIAEGYSVSREKKESFPLTVTSAQKNPTAFYLCASSTGQGANTGELFFGEGSRLTVL.